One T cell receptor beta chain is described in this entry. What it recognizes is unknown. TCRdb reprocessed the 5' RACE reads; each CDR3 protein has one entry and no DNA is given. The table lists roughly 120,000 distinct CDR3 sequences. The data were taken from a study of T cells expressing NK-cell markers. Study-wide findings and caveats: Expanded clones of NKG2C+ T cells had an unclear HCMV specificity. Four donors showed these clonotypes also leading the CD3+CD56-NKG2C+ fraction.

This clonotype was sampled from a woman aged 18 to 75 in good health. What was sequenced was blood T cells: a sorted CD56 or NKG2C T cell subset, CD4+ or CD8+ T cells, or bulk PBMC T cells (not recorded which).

The CDR3 sequence is CASSLASAGRFPQYF. The chain joins TRBV12-3 or TRBV12-4 to TRBJ2-5; TCRdb names TRBD2, which stays unverified in the absence of DNA. The CDR3 spans 15 residues.